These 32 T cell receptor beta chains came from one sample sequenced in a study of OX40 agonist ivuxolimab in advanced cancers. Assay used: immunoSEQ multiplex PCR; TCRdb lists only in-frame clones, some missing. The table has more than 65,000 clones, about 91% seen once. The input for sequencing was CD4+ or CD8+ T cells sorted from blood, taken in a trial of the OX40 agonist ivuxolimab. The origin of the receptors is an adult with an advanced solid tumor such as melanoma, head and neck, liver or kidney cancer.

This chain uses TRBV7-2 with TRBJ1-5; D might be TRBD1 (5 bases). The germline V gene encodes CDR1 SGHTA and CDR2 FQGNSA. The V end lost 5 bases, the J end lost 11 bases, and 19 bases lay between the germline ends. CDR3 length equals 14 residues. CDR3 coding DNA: TGTGCCAGCAGCCCCAACCGATTCGGGGGTGCCCAGCATTTT. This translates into CASSPNRFGGAQHF.

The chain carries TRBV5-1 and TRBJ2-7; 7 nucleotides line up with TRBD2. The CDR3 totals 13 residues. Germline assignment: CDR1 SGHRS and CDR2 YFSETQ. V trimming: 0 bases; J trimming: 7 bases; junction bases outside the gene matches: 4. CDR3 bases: TGCGCCAGCAGCTTGGGACTAGCTAGTGAGCAGTACTTC. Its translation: CASSLGLASEQYF. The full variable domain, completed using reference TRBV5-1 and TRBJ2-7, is KAGVTQTPRYLIKTRGQQVTLSCSPISGHRSVSWYQQTPGQGLQFLFEYFSETQRNKGNFPGRFSGRQFSNSRSEMNVSTLELGDSALYLCASSLGLASEQYFGPGTRLTVT.

CDR3 loop: CASSRRLETSTDTQYF. In DNA form, the CDR3 reads TGTGCCAGCTCACGACGATTGGAAACTAGCACAGATACGCAGTATTTT. The chain links TRBV18 to TRBJ2-3; D ambiguous. The CDR3 runs 16 residues. The germline V gene encodes CDR1 KGHSH and CDR2 LQKENI. Trimming removed 4 bases from V and 0 bases from J, with 14 bases in between.

CDR3 sequence reads: CASSLLTSTETQYF. The CDR3 nucleotides are TGTGCCAGCAGCTTACTCACTAGCACGGAGACCCAGTACTTC. V usage is TRBV7-9 and J usage is TRBJ2-5; tentatively, D is TRBD2 (6 bases). Trimming pared 2 bases from V and 5 bases from J, leaving 12 bases between. The CDR3 is 14 residues long. Germline values: CDR1 SEHNR, CDR2 FQNEAQ (reference sequence).

The CDR3 spells CASSIPRIQPQHF. Written as DNA, the CDR3 is TGTGCCAGTAGTATCCCCAGAATACAGCCCCAGCATTTT. This chain links TRBV19 with TRBJ1-5; D gene unclear. With 3 bases removed from V and 7 bases from J, the gap between germline ends came to 10 bases. There are 13 residues in the CDR3. Per germline, CDR1 LNHDA and CDR2 SQIVND (reference sequence).

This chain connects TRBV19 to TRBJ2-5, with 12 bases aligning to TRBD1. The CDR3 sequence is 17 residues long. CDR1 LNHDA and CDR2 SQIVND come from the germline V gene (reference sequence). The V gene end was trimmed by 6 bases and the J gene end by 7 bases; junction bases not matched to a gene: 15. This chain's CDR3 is CASSRRGGTGGWLTQYF. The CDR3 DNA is TGTGCCAGTAGCCGCCGGGGCGGGACAGGGGGCTGGTTGACCCAGTACTTC.

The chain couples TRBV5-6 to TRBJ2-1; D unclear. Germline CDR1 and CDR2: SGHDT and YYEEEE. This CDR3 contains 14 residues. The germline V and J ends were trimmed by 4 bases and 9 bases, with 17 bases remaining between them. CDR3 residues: CASSTSGPAAEQFF. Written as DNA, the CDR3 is TGTGCCAGCAGCACATCCGGGCCTGCGGCTGAGCAGTTCTTC. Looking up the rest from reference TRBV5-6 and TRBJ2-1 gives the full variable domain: DAGVTQSPTHLIKTRGQQVTLRCSPKSGHDTVSWYQQALGQGPQFIFQYYEEEERQRGNFPDRFSGHQFPNYSSELNVNALLLGDSALYLCASSTSGPAAEQFFGPGTRLTVL.

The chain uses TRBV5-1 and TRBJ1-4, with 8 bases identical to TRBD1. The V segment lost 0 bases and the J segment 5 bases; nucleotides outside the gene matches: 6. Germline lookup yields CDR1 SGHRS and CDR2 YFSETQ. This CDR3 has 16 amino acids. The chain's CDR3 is CASSLETGTGNEKLFF. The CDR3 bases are TGCGCCAGCAGCTTGGAGACGGGGACAGGAAATGAAAAACTGTTTTTT. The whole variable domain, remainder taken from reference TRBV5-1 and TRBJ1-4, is KAGVTQTPRYLIKTRGQQVTLSCSPISGHRSVSWYQQTPGQGLQFLFEYFSETQRNKGNFPGRFSGRQFSNSRSEMNVSTLELGDSALYLCASSLETGTGNEKLFFGSGTQLSVL.

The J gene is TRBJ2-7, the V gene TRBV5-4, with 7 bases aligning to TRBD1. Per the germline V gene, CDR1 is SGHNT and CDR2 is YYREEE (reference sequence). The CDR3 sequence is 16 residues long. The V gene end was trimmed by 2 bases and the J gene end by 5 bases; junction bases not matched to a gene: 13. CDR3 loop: CASSLTGVGSRNEQYF. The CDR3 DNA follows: TGTGCCAGCAGCTTAACAGGGGTCGGATCGAGGAACGAGCAGTACTTC.

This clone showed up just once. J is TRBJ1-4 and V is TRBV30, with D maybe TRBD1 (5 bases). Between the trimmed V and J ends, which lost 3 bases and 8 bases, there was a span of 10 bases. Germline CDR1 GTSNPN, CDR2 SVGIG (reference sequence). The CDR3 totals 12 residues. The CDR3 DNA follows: TGTGCCTGGAGACTGGAGGGGGAAAAACTGTTTTTT. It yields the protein CAWRLEGEKLFF.

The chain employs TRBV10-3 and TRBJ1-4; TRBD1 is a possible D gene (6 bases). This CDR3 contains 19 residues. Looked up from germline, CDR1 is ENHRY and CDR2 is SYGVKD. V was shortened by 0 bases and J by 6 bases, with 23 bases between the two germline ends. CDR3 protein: CAISESGGAARRVDEKLFF. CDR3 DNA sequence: TGTGCCATCAGTGAGTCGGGGGGGGCCGCTCGGCGGGTCGATGAAAAACTGTTTTTT.

CDR3 coding DNA: TGTGCCAGCAGCTCCGGGACTAGCGGTCTCTACAATGAGCAGTTCTTC. Encoded protein: CASSSGTSGLYNEQFF. The V and J genes are TRBV5-4 and TRBJ2-1, with TRBD2 matching 11 bases. The length of the CDR3 is 16 residues. V dropped 3 bases and J dropped 3; count of bases not matched to a gene: 5. Germline CDR1 reads SGHNT; CDR2 reads YYREEE (reference sequence).

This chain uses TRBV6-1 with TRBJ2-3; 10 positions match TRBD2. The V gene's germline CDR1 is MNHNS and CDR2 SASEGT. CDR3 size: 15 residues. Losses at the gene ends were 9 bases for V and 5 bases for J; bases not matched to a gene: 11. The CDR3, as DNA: TGTGCCAGTAGGCTAGCGGGGGCAGGGTTAGATACGCAGTATTTT. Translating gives CASRLAGAGLDTQYF.

The CDR3 loop is CASSLTTGVGTDTQYF. CDR3 nucleotides: TGTGCCAGCAGCTTGACTACCGGGGTCGGGACAGATACGCAGTATTTT. The chain couples TRBV5-4 to TRBJ2-3; maybe TRBD2 (5 bases). Germline CDR1 is SGHNT and CDR2 is YYREEE (reference sequence). The V end was cut by 1 base, the J end by 3 bases, with 15 bases between. The CDR3 sequence is 16 residues long.

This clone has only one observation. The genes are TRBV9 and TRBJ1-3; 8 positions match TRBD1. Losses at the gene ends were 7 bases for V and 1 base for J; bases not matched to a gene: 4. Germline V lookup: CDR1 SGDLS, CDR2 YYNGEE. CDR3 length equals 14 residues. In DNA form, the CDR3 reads TGTGCCAGCGGCCGACAGGGGTCTGGAAACACCATATATTTT. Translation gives CASGRQGSGNTIYF.

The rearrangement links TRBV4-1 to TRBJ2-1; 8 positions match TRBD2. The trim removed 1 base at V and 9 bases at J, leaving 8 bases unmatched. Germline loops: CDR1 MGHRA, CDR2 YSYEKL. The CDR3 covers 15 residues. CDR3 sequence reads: CASSQAGTRSSEQFF. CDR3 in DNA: TGCGCCAGCAGCCAAGCCGGGACTAGGTCTAGTGAGCAGTTCTTC.

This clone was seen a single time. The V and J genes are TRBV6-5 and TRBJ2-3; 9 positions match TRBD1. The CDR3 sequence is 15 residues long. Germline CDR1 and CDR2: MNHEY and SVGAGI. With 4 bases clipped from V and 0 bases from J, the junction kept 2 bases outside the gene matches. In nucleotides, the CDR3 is TGTGCCAGCAGTTTACAGGGGGCGAGCACAGATACGCAGTATTTT. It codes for CASSLQGASTDTQYF.

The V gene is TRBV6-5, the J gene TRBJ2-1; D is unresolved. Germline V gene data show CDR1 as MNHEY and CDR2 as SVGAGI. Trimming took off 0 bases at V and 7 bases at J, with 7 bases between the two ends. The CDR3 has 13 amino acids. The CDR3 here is CASSYSILNEQFF. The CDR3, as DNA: TGTGCCAGCAGTTACTCGATTTTGAATGAGCAGTTCTTC.

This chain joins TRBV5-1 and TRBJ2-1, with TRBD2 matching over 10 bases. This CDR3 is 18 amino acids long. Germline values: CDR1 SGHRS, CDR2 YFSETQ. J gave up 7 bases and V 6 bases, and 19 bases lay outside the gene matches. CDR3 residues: CASTLGLAALGEPNEQFF. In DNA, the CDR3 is TGCGCCAGCACCTTAGGACTAGCGGCCCTGGGGGAGCCAAATGAGCAGTTCTTC. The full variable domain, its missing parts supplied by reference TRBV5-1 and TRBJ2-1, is KAGVTQTPRYLIKTRGQQVTLSCSPISGHRSVSWYQQTPGQGLQFLFEYFSETQRNKGNFPGRFSGRQFSNSRSEMNVSTLELGDSALYLCASTLGLAALGEPNEQFFGPGTRLTVL.

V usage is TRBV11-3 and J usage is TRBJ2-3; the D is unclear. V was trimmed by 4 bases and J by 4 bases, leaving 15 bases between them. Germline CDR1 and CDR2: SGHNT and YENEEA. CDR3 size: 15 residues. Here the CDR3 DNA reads TGTGCCAGCAGCTCAAGATCGTTTAAGGCAGATACGCAGTATTTT. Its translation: CASSSRSFKADTQYF.

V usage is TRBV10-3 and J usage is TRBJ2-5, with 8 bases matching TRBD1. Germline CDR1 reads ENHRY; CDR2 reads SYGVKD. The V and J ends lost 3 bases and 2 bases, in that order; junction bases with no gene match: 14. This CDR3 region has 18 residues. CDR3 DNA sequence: TGTGCCATCAGTGACCCCCTGGGCAGGGGGCTAGGGCAAGAGACCCAGTACTTC. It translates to CAISDPLGRGLGQETQYF.

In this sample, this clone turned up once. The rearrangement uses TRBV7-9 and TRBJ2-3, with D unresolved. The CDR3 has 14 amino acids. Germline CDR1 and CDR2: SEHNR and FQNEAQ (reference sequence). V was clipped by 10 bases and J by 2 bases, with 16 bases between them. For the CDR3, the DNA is TGTGCCACCCTGGTAGTCGGGTACACAGATACGCAGTATTTT. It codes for CATLVVGYTDTQYF. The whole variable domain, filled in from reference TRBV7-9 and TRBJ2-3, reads DTGVSQNPRHKITKRGQNVTFRCDPISEHNRLYWYRQTLGQGPEFLTYFQNEAQLEKSRLLSDRFSAERPKGSFSTLEIQRTEQGDSAMYLCATLVVGYTDTQYFGPGTRLTVL.

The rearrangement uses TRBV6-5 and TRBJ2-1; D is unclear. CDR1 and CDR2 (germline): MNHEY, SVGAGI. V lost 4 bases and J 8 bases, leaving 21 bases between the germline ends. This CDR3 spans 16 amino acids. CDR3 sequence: CASSSMGQPPVDEQFF. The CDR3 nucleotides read TGTGCCAGCAGTTCGATGGGTCAGCCCCCGGTGGATGAGCAGTTCTTC.

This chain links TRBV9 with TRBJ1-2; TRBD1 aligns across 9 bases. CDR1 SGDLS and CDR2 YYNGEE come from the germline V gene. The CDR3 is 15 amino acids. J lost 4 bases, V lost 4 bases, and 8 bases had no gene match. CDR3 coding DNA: TGTGCCAGCAGCCCCCGGGACAGGGAATTCTATGGCTACACCTTC. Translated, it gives CASSPRDREFYGYTF.

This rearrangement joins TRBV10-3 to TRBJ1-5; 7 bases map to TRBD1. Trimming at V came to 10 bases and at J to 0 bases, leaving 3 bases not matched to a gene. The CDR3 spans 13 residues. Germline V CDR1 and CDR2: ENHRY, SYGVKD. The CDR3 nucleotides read TGTGCCACGACAGGGTATAGCAATCAGCCCCAGCATTTT. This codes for CATTGYSNQPQHF.

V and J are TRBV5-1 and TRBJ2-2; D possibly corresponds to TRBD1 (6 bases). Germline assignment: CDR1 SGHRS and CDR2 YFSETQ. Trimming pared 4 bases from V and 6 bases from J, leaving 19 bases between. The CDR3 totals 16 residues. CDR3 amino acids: CASSLGAVQGAGELFF. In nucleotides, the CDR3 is TGCGCCAGCAGCCTGGGGGCCGTGCAGGGAGCCGGGGAGCTGTTTTTT.

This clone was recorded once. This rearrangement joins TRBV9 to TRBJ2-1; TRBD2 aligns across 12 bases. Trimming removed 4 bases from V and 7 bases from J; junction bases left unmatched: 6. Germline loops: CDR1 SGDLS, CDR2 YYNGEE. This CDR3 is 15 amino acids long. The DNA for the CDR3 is TGTGCCAGCAGCACGACTAGCGGGAGCCCTAATGAGCAGTTCTTC. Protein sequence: CASSTTSGSPNEQFF. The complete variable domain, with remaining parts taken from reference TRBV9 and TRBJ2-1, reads DSGVTQTPKHLITATGQRVTLRCSPRSGDLSVYWYQQSLDQGLQFLIQYYNGEERAKGNILERFSAQQFPDLHSELNLSSLELGDSALYFCASSTTSGSPNEQFFGPGTRLTVL.

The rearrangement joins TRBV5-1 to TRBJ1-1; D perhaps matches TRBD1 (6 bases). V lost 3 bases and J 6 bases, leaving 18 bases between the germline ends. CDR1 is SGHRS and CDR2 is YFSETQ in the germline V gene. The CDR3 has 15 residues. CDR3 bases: TGCGCCAGCAGCTCAGCCCGGGGGGGCCACGCTGAAGCTTTCTTT. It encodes CASSSARGGHAEAFF. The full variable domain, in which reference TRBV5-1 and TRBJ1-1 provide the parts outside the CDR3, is KAGVTQTPRYLIKTRGQQVTLSCSPISGHRSVSWYQQTPGQGLQFLFEYFSETQRNKGNFPGRFSGRQFSNSRSEMNVSTLELGDSALYLCASSSARGGHAEAFFGQGTRLTVV.

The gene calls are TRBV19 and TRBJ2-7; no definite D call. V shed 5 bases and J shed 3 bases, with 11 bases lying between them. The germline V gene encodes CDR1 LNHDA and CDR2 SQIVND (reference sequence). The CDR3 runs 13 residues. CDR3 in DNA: TGTGCCAGTAGTGGTGAGAGTCTCTACGAGCAGTACTTC. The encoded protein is CASSGESLYEQYF.

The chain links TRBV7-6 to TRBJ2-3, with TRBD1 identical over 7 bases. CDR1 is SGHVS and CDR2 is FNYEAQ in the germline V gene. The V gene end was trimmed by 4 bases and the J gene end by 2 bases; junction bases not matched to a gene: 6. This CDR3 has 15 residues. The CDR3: CASSSHRGVTDTQYF. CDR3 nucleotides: TGTGCCAGCAGCTCCCACAGGGGTGTCACAGATACGCAGTATTTT.

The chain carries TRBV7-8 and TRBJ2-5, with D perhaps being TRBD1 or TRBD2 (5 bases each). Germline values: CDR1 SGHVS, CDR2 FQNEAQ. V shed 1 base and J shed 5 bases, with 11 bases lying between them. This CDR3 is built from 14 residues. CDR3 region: CASSLGPWGETQYF. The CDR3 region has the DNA TGTGCCAGCAGCTTAGGTCCCTGGGGGGAGACCCAGTACTTC.

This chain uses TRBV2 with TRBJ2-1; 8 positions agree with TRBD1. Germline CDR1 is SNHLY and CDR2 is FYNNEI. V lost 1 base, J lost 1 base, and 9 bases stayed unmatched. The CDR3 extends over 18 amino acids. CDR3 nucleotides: TGTGCCAGCAGTGAAGTTGGACAGGGCGAGTGGTCCTACAATGAGCAGTTCTTC. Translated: CASSEVGQGEWSYNEQFF.